This T cell receptor beta chain was captured by sequencing in a study of T cell responses to AZD1222 COVID-19 vaccine. As for this clone: As yet, its antigen is unknown.

Sequencing was performed with immunoSEQ multiplex PCR; in TCRdb, only in-frame clones are kept and a portion is missing. The profile shows approximately 85,000 clones, 80% to 90% of them singletons. The study, taken as a whole, reports: Most donors were white British and more were female, and clonal diversity was possibly underestimated. Baseline testing showed seropositivity in only a handful of AZD1222 recipients.

The TCR sequence derives from an adult in good health. The specimen was peripheral blood, collected on day 0 of AZD1222 vaccination.

CDR3 sequence (DNA): TGTGCCAGCAGCTTGTGGCAGCTCTACTCCTACGAGCAGTACTTC. It codes for CASSLWQLYSYEQYF. V usage is TRBV5-6 and J usage is TRBJ2-7, with D hard to call. This CDR3 spans 15 amino acids. Germline values: CDR1 SGHDT, CDR2 YYEEEE. V lost 1 base and J 0 bases, leaving 11 bases between the germline ends.